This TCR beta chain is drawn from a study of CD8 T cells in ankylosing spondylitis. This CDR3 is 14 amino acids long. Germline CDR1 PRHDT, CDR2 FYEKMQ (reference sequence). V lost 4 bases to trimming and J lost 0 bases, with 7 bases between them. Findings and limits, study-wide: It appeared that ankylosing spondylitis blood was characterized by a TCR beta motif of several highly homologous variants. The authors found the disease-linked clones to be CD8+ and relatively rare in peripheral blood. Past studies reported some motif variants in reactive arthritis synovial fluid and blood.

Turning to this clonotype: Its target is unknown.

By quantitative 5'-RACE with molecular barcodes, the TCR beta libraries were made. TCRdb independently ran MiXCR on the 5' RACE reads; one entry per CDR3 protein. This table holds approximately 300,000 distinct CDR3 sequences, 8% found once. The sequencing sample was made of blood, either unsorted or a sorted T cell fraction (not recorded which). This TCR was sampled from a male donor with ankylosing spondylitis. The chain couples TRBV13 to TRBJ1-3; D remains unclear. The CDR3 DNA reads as TGTGCCAGCAGCTGGAGAAGCTCTGGAAACACCATATATTTT. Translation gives CASSWRSSGNTIYF.